This T cell receptor (beta chain) was recovered during a study of monozygotic twins with inflammatory bowel disease. This CDR3 spans 12 amino acids. Looked up from germline, CDR1 is MNHEY and CDR2 is SVGEGT. Following a re-call of the 5' RACE reads, TCRdb has one entry per CDR3 protein and lacks DNA. The sample table includes approximately 400,000 distinct CDR3 sequences. The TCR sequence derives from a human donor with ulcerative colitis or Crohn's disease, or a healthy co-twin of an affected twin (not recorded which). V is TRBV6-2 or TRBV6-3 and J is TRBJ2-3. Sequencing was performed on blood. CDR3 region: CASRRAPDTQYF.